The T cell receptor beta chain under discussion was sequenced for a study of metastatic and nonmetastatic thyroid tumors. Overall study results and limits: Across blood and tumor, TCR beta diversity in malignant thyroid tumors was reportedly significantly higher than in benign nodules.

Thyroid surgery was performed in patients who had received no treatment beforehand. This clone was observed at least ten times. The antigen is undetermined. Source study methods: Using the CDR3 differences seen across clinicopathological groups, the authors built a distant-metastasis classifier for papillary thyroid cancer, which was meant to discriminate distant-metastatic patients. Via MiXCR, TCRdb re-called the PCR reads. Clone size and V and J calls follow TCRdb, not the original study. Of 40,000 to 45,000 clones in the sample, roughly a sixth were seen once. V was cut by 6 bases and J by 0 bases, with 15 bases left in between. This CDR3 region has 15 residues. Germline V gives CDR1 ENHRY, CDR2 SYGVKD.

The J gene is TRBJ2-7, the V gene TRBV10-3; a weak D match, TRBD1 (6 bases). Source material: blood. This clonotype was obtained from a female donor with papillary thyroid cancer or a benign thyroid nodule (not recorded which). Some clones in this sample may be carry-over from other donors' samples. The CDR3 bases are TGTGCCATCAGGGGCGGACAGACGAGCTCCTACGAGCAGTACTTC. Translating gives CAIRGGQTSSYEQYF.